The T cell receptor beta chain described here comes from a study of post-analysis software for immune sequencing data. Study in general: As for disease course, relapsing-remitting, secondary progressive and progressive-relapsing multiple sclerosis were all included. Overall study results and limits: Same-batch samples co-clustered strongly by F measure. There were five or six TRBV segments more frequent in patients than controls, and TRBV5-6, TRBV5-1 and TRBV20-1 were among them.

Incorporated into the TCR beta cDNA libraries were unique molecular identifiers, which served to reduce PCR and sequencing biases. With roughly 0.9 to 11 million T cells as the source, hundreds of thousands of cDNA molecules resulted. TCRdb fed the PCR reads into MiXCR, producing one record per CDR3 protein. Of some 500,000 distinct CDR3 sequences in the sample, around 40% are singletons; the top ten hold around 10%. As regards this clonotype: Antigen unknown.

CDR1 and CDR2 from the germline V gene are MNHNY and SVGAGI (reference sequence). The CDR3 runs to 13 residues. The ends were cut back, 6 bases at V and 0 bases at J, with 8 bases in the middle. Sequenced input: blood. The sequence came from a girl between 10 and 17 years old with multiple sclerosis. This chain joins TRBV6-6 and TRBJ1-1; D gene uncertain. This CDR3 is CASSPRMNTEAFF. CDR3 DNA: TGTGCCAGCAGCCCCAGAATGAACACTGAAGCTTTCTTT.